The 25 T cell receptor beta chains in this list originate from one sample, sequenced in a study of cytomegalovirus exposure and HLA in healthy donors. PCR used 60 Vbeta primers and 13 Jbeta primers. Profiled with immunoSEQ multiplex PCR; TCRdb holds only in-frame clones, not every one. This sample lists tens of thousands of clones; its ten largest clones have 8.1%. Sequencing used PBMCs. The receptors come from a male donor in good health and CMV-seronegative.

The V call is TRBV7-3, the J call TRBJ2-1, with a weak D call TRBD1 (6 bases). Germline loops: CDR1 SGHTA, CDR2 FQGTGA. V was trimmed by 0 bases and J by 9 bases, leaving 9 bases between them. This CDR3 contains 13 residues. The CDR3 here is CASSLTVGGEQFF. The CDR3 region has the DNA TGTGCCAGCAGCTTAACGGTAGGGGGTGAGCAGTTCTTC.

Concerning this clone itself: The same CDR3 arises from other DNA sequences in this sample as well. This rearrangement joins TRBV30 to TRBJ2-7; D not certain. Trimming removed 0 bases at V and 0 bases at J, with 9 bases between. This CDR3 spans 14 amino acids. Germline V gene sequence: CDR1 GTSNPN, CDR2 SVGIG (reference sequence). CDR3 DNA sequence: TGTGCCTGGAGTGTAGGCGGAAGCTCCTACGAGCAGTACTTC. Its translation is CAWSVGGSSYEQYF. Based on the CDR3 plus reference TRBV30 and TRBJ2-7, the full variable domain is SQTIHQWPATLVQPVGSPLSLECTVEGTSNPNLYWYRQAAGRGLQLLFYSVGIGQISSEVPQNLSASRPQDRQFILSSKKLLLSDSGFYLCAWSVGGSSYEQYFGPGTRLTVT.

The V gene is TRBV18, the J gene TRBJ2-5; D is undetermined. Trimming left V 3 bases short and J 2 bases short, with 10 bases between. This CDR3 has 14 residues. CDR1 is KGHSH and CDR2 is LQKENI in the germline V gene. The CDR3 here is CASSPAADQETQYF. CDR3 nucleotides: TGTGCCAGCTCACCGGCGGCGGATCAAGAGACCCAGTACTTC.

The chain employs TRBV7-2 and TRBJ1-1, with no clear D. The germline V gene encodes CDR1 SGHTA and CDR2 FQGNSA. Trimming took off 5 bases at V and 5 bases at J, with 21 bases between the two ends. This CDR3 is 16 amino acids long. This chain's CDR3 is CASSLHSGSLSTEAFF. As DNA, the CDR3 is TGTGCCAGCAGCCTCCACTCCGGGTCCCTCTCTACTGAAGCTTTCTTT.

V and J are TRBV28 and TRBJ2-7, with 8 bases matching TRBD1. CDR1 and CDR2 (germline): MDHEN, SYDVKM. This CDR3 has 12 amino acids. V was pared by 6 bases and J by 2 bases, with 0 bases of the junction left unmatched. The CDR3 reads CASRQGAYEQYF. CDR3 DNA sequence: TGTGCCAGCAGACAGGGGGCCTACGAGCAGTACTTC.

The chain carries TRBV19 and TRBJ1-4; TRBD1 agrees at 7 bases. The CDR3 sequence is 15 residues long. V shed 7 bases and J 7 bases; nucleotides not matched to a gene: 12. CDR1 and CDR2 (germline): LNHDA, SQIVND (reference sequence). CDR3 coding DNA: TGTGCCAGTATCGGGACAGCAGCAGGATTTGAAAAACTGTTTTTT. Protein: CASIGTAAGFEKLFF. Combining the CDR3 with reference TRBV19 and TRBJ1-4 gives the whole variable domain DGGITQSPKYLFRKEGQNVTLSCEQNLNHDAMYWYRQDPGQGLRLIYYSQIVNDFQKGDIAEGYSVSREKKESFPLTVTSAQKNPTAFYLCASIGTAAGFEKLFFGSGTQLSVL.

This chain uses TRBV18 with TRBJ1-1; D call uncertain. The CDR3 loop spans 14 amino acids. The germline CDR1 and CDR2 sequences are KGHSH and LQKENI. V was trimmed by 3 bases and J by 0 bases, leaving 8 bases between them. CDR3 nucleotides: TGTGCCAGCTCACCGACGGGGATGAACACTGAAGCTTTCTTT. Protein sequence: CASSPTGMNTEAFF.

CDR3 sequence reads: CASSSEGSPPYEQYF. Here the CDR3 DNA reads TGTGCCAGCAGCTCCGAGGGAAGCCCCCCCTACGAGCAGTACTTC. V gene TRBV5-4 combines with J gene TRBJ2-7, with a tentative D call TRBD2 (5 bases). CDR1 is SGHNT and CDR2 is YYREEE in the germline V gene (reference sequence). V was trimmed by 3 bases and J by 2 bases, leaving 15 bases between them. CDR3 length: 15 amino acids.

The chain joins TRBV2 to TRBJ1-2, with D perhaps TRBD1 (6 bases). There are 15 residues in the CDR3. Germline V gene sequence: CDR1 SNHLY, CDR2 FYNNEI. Trimming stripped 5 bases from V and 1 base from J, with 14 bases between. This chain's CDR3 is CASSPRGGRNYGYTF. As DNA, the CDR3 is TGTGCCAGCAGTCCTCGCGGGGGGCGTAACTATGGCTACACCTTC.

The rearrangement joins TRBV10-1 to TRBJ1-2, with a possible D match to TRBD1 (5 bases). Between the trimmed V and J ends, which lost 0 bases and 8 bases, there was a span of 16 bases. In germline, CDR1 is WNHNN, CDR2 SYGVQD (reference sequence). There are 15 residues in the CDR3. The CDR3 nucleotides are TGCGCCAGCAGTGAGTCGAGTCAGGGAATGAGAGGCTACACCTTC. Translating gives CASSESSQGMRGYTF.

The genes are TRBV7-2 and TRBJ2-7; unclear D gene. V lost 3 bases to trimming and J lost 1 base, with 7 bases between them. The CDR3 length is 13 residues. Germline lookup yields CDR1 SGHTA and CDR2 FQGNSA. For the CDR3, the DNA is TGTGCCAGCAGCTTCTTCAGTTCCTACGAGCAGTACTTC. Translating it yields CASSFFSSYEQYF. The variable domain in full, with the rest retrieved from reference TRBV7-2 and TRBJ2-7, is GAGVSQSPSNKVTEKGKDVELRCDPISGHTALYWYRQSLGQGLEFLIYFQGNSAPDKSGLPSDRFSAERTGGSVSTLTIQRTQQEDSAVYLCASSFFSSYEQYFGPGTRLTVT.

The CDR3 reads CASSSDGTPNAGELFF. The CDR3 DNA is TGTGCCAGTAGTTCCGACGGGACACCTAACGCCGGGGAGCTGTTTTTT. This chain connects TRBV19 to TRBJ2-2, with D possibly being TRBD1 (6 bases). The germline CDR1 and CDR2 sequences are LNHDA and SQIVND (reference sequence). Trimming took off 5 bases at V and 6 bases at J, with 19 bases between the two ends. CDR3 size: 16 residues. The full variable domain, with the rest looked up from reference TRBV19 and TRBJ2-2, is DGGITQSPKYLFRKEGQNVTLSCEQNLNHDAMYWYRQDPGQGLRLIYYSQIVNDFQKGDIAEGYSVSREKKESFPLTVTSAQKNPTAFYLCASSSDGTPNAGELFFGEGSRLTVL.

J is TRBJ2-7 and V is TRBV6-5; 9 nucleotides align to TRBD1. The V gene's germline CDR1 is MNHEY and CDR2 SVGAGI. CDR3 length: 14 amino acids. After removal of 6 bases from V and 3 bases from J, the junction contained 6 bases not matched to a gene. The CDR3 sequence: CASRGTGRNYEQYF. The CDR3, as DNA: TGTGCCAGCAGGGGGACAGGGCGGAACTACGAGCAGTACTTC.

CDR3 sequence (DNA): TGTGCCAGTCGAGCCCGGGACAGGGTAGGTCAGCCCCAGCATTTT. It translates to CASRARDRVGQPQHF. The V and J genes are TRBV19 and TRBJ1-5; 9 bases match TRBD1. V lost 8 bases and J lost 6; bases outside the gene matches: 11. Per germline, CDR1 LNHDA and CDR2 SQIVND (reference sequence). The CDR3 contains 15 residues.

The rearrangement uses TRBV2 and TRBJ1-6; 7 bases are shared with TRBD1. The CDR3 runs to 14 residues. The germline gives CDR1 SNHLY, CDR2 FYNNEI. The V and J ends lost 6 bases and 7 bases, in that order; junction bases with no gene match: 6. The CDR3 spells CASSRDSRNSPLHF. The CDR3 region has the DNA TGTGCCAGCAGCAGGGACAGCCGAAATTCACCCCTCCACTTT.

The V call is TRBV18, the J call TRBJ1-2; D is possibly TRBD1 (6 bases). In germline, CDR1 is KGHSH, CDR2 LQKENI. V lost 6 bases to trimming and J lost 8 bases, with 19 bases between them. This CDR3 is 14 amino acids long. The CDR3 DNA is TGTGCCAGCTCCCCCTCAGGTCAGGGGACCGGCTACACCTTC. This encodes CASSPSGQGTGYTF.

The rearrangement joins TRBV6-5 to TRBJ1-5; 8 positions match TRBD1. Per germline, CDR1 MNHEY and CDR2 SVGAGI. Unmatched junction bases numbered 8, after V lost 6 bases and J lost 7 bases. This CDR3 comprises 14 residues. CDR3 sequence (DNA): TGTGCCAGCAGCAACAGGGGGGCGGACCAGCCCCAGCATTTT. Translation gives CASSNRGADQPQHF.

Here the CDR3 DNA reads TGTGCCAGCGGCCCCGGGAGGGGTAATGAAAAACTGTTTTTT. Encoded protein: CASGPGRGNEKLFF. V gene TRBV7-9 combines with J gene TRBJ1-4, with D maybe TRBD1 (5 bases). This CDR3 is built from 14 residues. CDR1 and CDR2 from the germline V gene are SEHNR and FQNEAQ (reference sequence). Trimming cost V 8 bases and J 4 bases, with 14 bases left between them.

The chain uses TRBV7-2 and TRBJ1-1, with D unresolved. The V and J ends lost 1 base and 7 bases respectively, with 10 bases between them. Per germline, CDR1 SGHTA and CDR2 FQGNSA. CDR3 length: 13 amino acids. CDR3 DNA sequence: TGTGCCAGCAGCTTAGGGCCAGATATTGAAGCTTTCTTT. It encodes CASSLGPDIEAFF.

V and J are TRBV18 and TRBJ2-3; 7 bases agree with TRBD1. V shed 1 base and J 1 base; nucleotides not matched to a gene: 8. This CDR3 has 17 residues. Germline-derived CDR1 and CDR2 are KGHSH and LQKENI. CDR3: CASSPRGRQGGTDTQYF. The DNA of the CDR3 is TGTGCCAGCTCACCACGGGGCCGACAGGGAGGCACAGATACGCAGTATTTT.

This chain connects TRBV29-1 to TRBJ2-1, with 9 bases that match TRBD2. From germline, CDR1 is SQVTM and CDR2 ANQGSEA. The CDR3 is 14 amino acids. V lost 3 bases, J lost 7 bases, and 7 bases stayed unmatched. CDR3 residues: CSVDVREGLNEQFF. As DNA, the CDR3 is TGCAGCGTTGACGTGCGGGAGGGCCTAAATGAGCAGTTCTTC.

J is TRBJ2-7 and V is TRBV27, with TRBD2 matching over 8 bases. J gave up 2 bases and V 6 bases, and 12 bases lay outside the gene matches. This CDR3 has 16 residues. The V gene's germline CDR1 is MNHEY and CDR2 SMNVEV (reference sequence). The CDR3 sequence is CASSPLSGKATYEQYF. The CDR3 DNA is TGTGCCAGCAGCCCCCTTAGCGGGAAGGCGACCTACGAGCAGTACTTC.

J is TRBJ2-1 and V is TRBV23-1; 10 bases align to TRBD1. TRBV23-1 is filed as an ORF, its function uncertain. The CDR3 spans 16 residues. V gave up 3 bases and J gave up 0 bases; unmatched junction bases: 2. The CDR3 here is CASSQDRGTSYNEQFF. The CDR3 nucleotides read TGCGCCAGCAGTCAGGACAGGGGGACCTCCTACAATGAGCAGTTCTTC.

This chain connects TRBV5-1 to TRBJ1-1; D unresolved. The CDR3 covers 16 residues. V was pared by 0 bases and J by 1 base, with 13 bases between. Germline V gene data show CDR1 as SGHRS and CDR2 as YFSETQ. This CDR3 reads CASSLVLSQANTEAFF. In nucleotides, the CDR3 is TGCGCCAGCAGCTTGGTTCTCTCCCAGGCGAACACTGAAGCTTTCTTT.

This chain links TRBV30 with TRBJ1-2; possibly TRBD1 for D (6 bases). V was pared by 5 bases and J by 5 bases, with 18 bases between. This CDR3 is built from 14 residues. Germline CDR1 and CDR2: GTSNPN and SVGIG (reference sequence). CDR3 region: CAWVAAGVEYGYTF. For the CDR3, the DNA is TGTGCCTGGGTCGCCGCAGGGGTGGAGTATGGCTACACCTTC.